This entry features one TCR beta chain sequence. Its cognate antigen is unknown. The sample belongs to a study of cytomegalovirus exposure and HLA in healthy donors. The overall study: Most genotyped donors, 65% to 90% of roughly 400, had Caucasian-associated genetic ancestry. Broader study findings: Presence/absence analyses assumed roughly uniform sequencing depth across donors, which may not hold. Usually a TCR sequence was rare, but some public TCRs were found in many donors.

The donors comprised healthy bone marrow donors. Vbeta (60) and Jbeta (13) primers were used in the PCR. The table came from immunoSEQ multiplex PCR; TCRdb's copy has only in-frame clones and leaves some out. Of about 170,000 clones in the sample, about 88% are singletons; the top ten hold roughly 2.5%. This CDR3 has 15 amino acids. V lost 2 bases and J 3 bases, leaving 13 bases between the germline ends. Germline assignment: CDR1 MNHEY and CDR2 SVGAGI. The receptor was isolated from a man aged 25 to 40 in good health and CMV-seropositive. This rearrangement joins TRBV6-5 to TRBJ1-1; tentatively, D is TRBD1 (6 bases). The sample comprised PBMCs. CDR3 in amino acids: CASSYGGGSYTEAFF. The CDR3 nucleotides read TGTGCCAGCAGTTACGGGGGCGGAAGCTACACTGAAGCTTTCTTT.